Listed here are 7 T cell receptor beta chains from one sample, sequenced in a study of T cells after yellow fever vaccination. MiXCR was run by TCRdb on the 5' RACE reads, yielding one entry per CDR3 protein. The table includes around 310,000 distinct CDR3 sequences, less than 4.5% detected once. The sample in question was PBMCs, obtained on the day of the yellow fever booster vaccination. These receptors originate from a man aged 18 to 30 who received the YFV17D yellow fever vaccine.

This clonotype was found many times. The chain uses TRBV6-2 or TRBV6-3 and TRBJ1-5; weak D call: TRBD1 (5 bases). Trimming cost V 0 bases and J 6 bases, with 15 bases left between them. Germline V CDR1 and CDR2: MNHEY, SVGEGT. This CDR3 spans 16 amino acids. The CDR3 is CASSYSGAPGGQPQHF. CDR3 in DNA: TGTGCCAGCAGTTACTCTGGGGCTCCGGGGGGTCAGCCCCAGCATTTT.

This clonotype has at least ten counts. The CDR3 region has the DNA TGCAGCGTTGATCGGGGGGGAGCTGAGCAGTTCTTC. This encodes CSVDRGGAEQFF. The V and J genes are TRBV29-1 and TRBJ2-1, with TRBD2 matching over 8 bases. The V segment lost 3 bases and the J segment 9 bases; nucleotides outside the gene matches: 4. Germline loops: CDR1 SQVTM, CDR2 ANQGSEA. The CDR3 spans 12 residues.

This clonotype was seen a handful of times. The chain links TRBV20-1 to TRBJ2-1; 9 bases match TRBD2. With V trimmed by 5 bases and J by 7 bases, 9 bases remained unmatched. Per the germline V gene, CDR1 is DFQATT and CDR2 is SNEGSKA (reference sequence). The CDR3 length is 14 residues. CDR3 coding DNA: TGCAGTGCTCCATTAGCGGGGGCCCCAAATGAGCAGTTCTTC. Translation gives CSAPLAGAPNEQFF.

This clonotype has at least ten counts. The chain combines TRBV10-3 with TRBJ1-2; possibly TRBD1 for D (6 bases). Germline V gives CDR1 ENHRY, CDR2 SYGVKD. V lost 8 bases and J 4 bases, leaving 20 bases between the germline ends. The CDR3 totals 15 residues. The CDR3 sequence is CAIRQEAASGYGYTF. CDR3 DNA sequence: TGTGCCATCCGACAGGAGGCAGCCAGCGGCTATGGCTACACCTTC.

This clonotype was detected many times. This chain joins TRBV30 and TRBJ2-1; D may correspond to TRBD1 or TRBD2 (6 bases each). Germline CDR1 and CDR2: GTSNPN and SVGIG (reference sequence). V dropped 1 base and J dropped 0 bases, with 10 bases sitting between them. The CDR3 is 15 residues long. The CDR3 here is CAWSAGASSYNEQFF. In DNA, the CDR3 is TGTGCCTGGAGTGCGGGGGCCAGCTCCTACAATGAGCAGTTCTTC.

The V call is TRBV6-5, the J call TRBJ1-3; D gene ambiguous. Germline V gives CDR1 MNHEY, CDR2 SVGAGI. The CDR3 covers 16 residues. Deletions cut 2 bases from V and 0 bases from J, with 11 bases between. The chain's CDR3 is CASSYAGGLSGNTIYF. The CDR3 DNA reads TGTGCCAGCAGTTACGCCGGTGGGCTCTCTGGAAACACCATATATTTT.

This clonotype was seen more than once but under ten times. This chain links TRBV19 with TRBJ1-1; 7 bases fit TRBD1. After removal of 4 bases from V and 4 bases from J, the junction contained 9 bases not matched to a gene. There are 15 residues in the CDR3. The germline V gene has CDR1 LNHDA and CDR2 SQIVND (reference sequence). The CDR3 DNA sequence: TGTGCCAGTAGTACGAGACAGGGAGTTGGCACTGAAGCTTTCTTT. Its translation: CASSTRQGVGTEAFF.